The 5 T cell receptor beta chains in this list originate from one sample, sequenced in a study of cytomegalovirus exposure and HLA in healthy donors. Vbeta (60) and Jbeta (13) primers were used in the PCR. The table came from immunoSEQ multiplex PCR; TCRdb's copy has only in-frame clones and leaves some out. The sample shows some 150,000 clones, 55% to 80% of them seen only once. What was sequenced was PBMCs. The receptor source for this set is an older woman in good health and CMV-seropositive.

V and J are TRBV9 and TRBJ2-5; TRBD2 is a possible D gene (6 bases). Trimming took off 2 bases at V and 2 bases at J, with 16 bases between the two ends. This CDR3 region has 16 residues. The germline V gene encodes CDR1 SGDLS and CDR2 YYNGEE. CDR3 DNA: TGTGCCAGCAGCGTCGGTTTGGCGGGGCGGCAAGAGACCCAGTACTTC. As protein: CASSVGLAGRQETQYF.

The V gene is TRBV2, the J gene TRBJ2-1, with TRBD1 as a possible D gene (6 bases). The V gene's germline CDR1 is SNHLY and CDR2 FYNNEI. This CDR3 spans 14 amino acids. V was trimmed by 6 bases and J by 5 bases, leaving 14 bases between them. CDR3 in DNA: TGTGCCAGCAGCGAACCGGGACAACACAATGAGCAGTTCTTC. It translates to CASSEPGQHNEQFF.

CDR3 nucleotide sequence: TGTGCCAGCAGTTTCGCGGGGCTGGGGGGCTACACCTTC. Protein product: CASSFAGLGGYTF. V and J are TRBV27 and TRBJ1-2; possible D gene TRBD1, 5 bases. Trimming stripped 3 bases from V and 8 bases from J, with 13 bases between. The V gene's germline CDR1 is MNHEY and CDR2 SMNVEV (reference sequence). There are 13 residues in the CDR3.

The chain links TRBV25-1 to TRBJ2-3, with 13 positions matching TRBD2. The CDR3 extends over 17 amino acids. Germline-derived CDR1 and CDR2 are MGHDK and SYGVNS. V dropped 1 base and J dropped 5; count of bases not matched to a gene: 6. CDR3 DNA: TGTGCCAGCAGTGAATTCGGACTAGCGGGAGTAGAAGATACGCAGTATTTT. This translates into CASSEFGLAGVEDTQYF.

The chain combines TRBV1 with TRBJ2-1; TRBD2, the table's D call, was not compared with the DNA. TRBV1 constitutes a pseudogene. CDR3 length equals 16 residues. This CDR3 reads CTRRGLAGGPHNEQFF. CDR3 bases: TGCACCCGCCGGGGACTAGCGGGAGGGCCCCACAATGAGCAGTTCTTC.